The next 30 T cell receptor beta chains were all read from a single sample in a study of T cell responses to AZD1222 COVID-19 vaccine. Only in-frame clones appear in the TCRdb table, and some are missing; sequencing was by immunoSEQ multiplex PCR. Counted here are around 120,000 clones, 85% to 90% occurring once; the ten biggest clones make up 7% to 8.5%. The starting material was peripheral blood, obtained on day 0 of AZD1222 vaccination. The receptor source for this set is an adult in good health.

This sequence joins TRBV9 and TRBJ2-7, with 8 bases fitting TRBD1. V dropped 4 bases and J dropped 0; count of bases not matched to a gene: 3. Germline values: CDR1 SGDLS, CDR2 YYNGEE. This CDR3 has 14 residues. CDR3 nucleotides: TGTGCCAGCAGCACCGGACAGGGCTCCTACGAGCAGTACTTC. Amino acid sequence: CASSTGQGSYEQYF. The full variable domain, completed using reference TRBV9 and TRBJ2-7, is DSGVTQTPKHLITATGQRVTLRCSPRSGDLSVYWYQQSLDQGLQFLIQYYNGEERAKGNILERFSAQQFPDLHSELNLSSLELGDSALYFCASSTGQGSYEQYFGPGTRLTVT.

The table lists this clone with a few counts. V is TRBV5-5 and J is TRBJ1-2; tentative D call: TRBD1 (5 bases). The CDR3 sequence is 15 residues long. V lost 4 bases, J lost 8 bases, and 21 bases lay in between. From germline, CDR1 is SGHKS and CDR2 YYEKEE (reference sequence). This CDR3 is CASSRRGTAIEGYTF. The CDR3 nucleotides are TGTGCCAGCAGCCGCCGGGGGACTGCCATCGAGGGCTACACCTTC.

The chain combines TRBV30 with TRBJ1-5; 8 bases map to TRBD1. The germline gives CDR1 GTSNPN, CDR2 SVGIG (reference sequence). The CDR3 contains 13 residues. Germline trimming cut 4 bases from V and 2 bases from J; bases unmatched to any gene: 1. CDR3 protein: CAWTGGGNQPQHF. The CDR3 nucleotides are TGTGCCTGGACAGGGGGCGGCAATCAGCCCCAGCATTTT.

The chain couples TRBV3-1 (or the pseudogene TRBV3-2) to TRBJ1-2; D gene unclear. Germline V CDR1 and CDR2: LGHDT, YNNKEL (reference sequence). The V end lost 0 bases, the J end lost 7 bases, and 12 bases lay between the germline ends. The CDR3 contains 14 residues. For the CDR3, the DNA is TGTGCCAGCAGCCAAGACCGCATAGTCTCTGGCTACACCTTC. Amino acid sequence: CASSQDRIVSGYTF.

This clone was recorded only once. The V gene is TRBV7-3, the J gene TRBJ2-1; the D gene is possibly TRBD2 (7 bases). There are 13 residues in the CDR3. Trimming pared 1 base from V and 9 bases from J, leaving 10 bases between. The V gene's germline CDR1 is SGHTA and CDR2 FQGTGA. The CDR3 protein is CASSLRGGGEQFF. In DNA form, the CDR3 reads TGTGCCAGCAGCTTAAGGGGGGGCGGTGAGCAGTTCTTC.

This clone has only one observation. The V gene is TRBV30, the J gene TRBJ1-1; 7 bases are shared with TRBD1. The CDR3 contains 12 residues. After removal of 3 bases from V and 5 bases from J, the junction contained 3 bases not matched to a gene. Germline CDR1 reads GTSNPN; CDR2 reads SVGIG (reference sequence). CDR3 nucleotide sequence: TGTGCCTGGAGGCAGGGGGGTACTGAAGCTTTCTTT. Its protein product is CAWRQGGTEAFF.

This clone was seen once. CDR3 region: CASSFGGPGTGYGYTF. In DNA, the CDR3 is TGTGCCAGCAGCTTTGGAGGCCCAGGGACAGGGTATGGCTACACCTTC. The J gene is TRBJ1-2, the V gene TRBV5-4; 9 nucleotides agree with TRBD1. Trimming removed 2 bases from V and 5 bases from J; junction bases left unmatched: 10. Germline V CDR1 and CDR2: SGHNT, YYREEE (reference sequence). The CDR3 sequence is 16 residues long.

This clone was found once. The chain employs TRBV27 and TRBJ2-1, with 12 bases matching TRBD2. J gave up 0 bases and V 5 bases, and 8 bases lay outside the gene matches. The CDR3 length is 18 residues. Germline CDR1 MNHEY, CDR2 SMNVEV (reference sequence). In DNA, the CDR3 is TGTGCCAGCAGTCCCCGGGCTAGCGGGAGGGTCTCCTACAATGAGCAGTTCTTC. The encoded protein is CASSPRASGRVSYNEQFF.

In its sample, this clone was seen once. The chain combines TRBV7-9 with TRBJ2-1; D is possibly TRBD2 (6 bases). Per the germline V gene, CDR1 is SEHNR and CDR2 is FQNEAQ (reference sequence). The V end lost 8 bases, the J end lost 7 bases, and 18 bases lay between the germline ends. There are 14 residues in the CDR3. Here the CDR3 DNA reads TGTGCCAGCGGGCCCCGGGACTCTAGGAATGAGCAGTTCTTC. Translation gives CASGPRDSRNEQFF.

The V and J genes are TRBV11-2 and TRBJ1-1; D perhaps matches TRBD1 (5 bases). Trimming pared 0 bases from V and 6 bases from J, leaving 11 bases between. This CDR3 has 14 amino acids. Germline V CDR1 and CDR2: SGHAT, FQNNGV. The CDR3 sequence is CASSLEAGLAEAFF. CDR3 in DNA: TGTGCCAGCAGCTTAGAAGCAGGGCTTGCTGAAGCTTTCTTT.

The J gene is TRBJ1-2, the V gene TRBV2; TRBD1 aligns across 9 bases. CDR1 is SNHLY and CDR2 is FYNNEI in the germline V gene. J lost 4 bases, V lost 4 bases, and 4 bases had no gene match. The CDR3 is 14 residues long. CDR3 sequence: CASSGTGASYGYTF. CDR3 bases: TGTGCCAGCAGTGGGACAGGGGCGAGCTATGGCTACACCTTC.

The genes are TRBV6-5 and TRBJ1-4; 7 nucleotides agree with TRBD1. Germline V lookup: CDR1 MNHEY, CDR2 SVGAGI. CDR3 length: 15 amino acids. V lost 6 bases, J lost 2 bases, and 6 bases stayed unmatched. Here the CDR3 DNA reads TGTGCCAGCAGAGGGGGCTTAGCGACTAATGAAAAACTGTTTTTT. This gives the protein CASRGGLATNEKLFF.

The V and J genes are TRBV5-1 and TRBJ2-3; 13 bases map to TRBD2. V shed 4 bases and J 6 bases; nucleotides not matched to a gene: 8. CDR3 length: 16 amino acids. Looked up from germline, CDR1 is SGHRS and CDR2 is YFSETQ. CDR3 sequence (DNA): TGCGCCAGCAGCGAAGGGACTAGCGGGGCCGGGGATACGCAGTATTTT. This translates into CASSEGTSGAGDTQYF.

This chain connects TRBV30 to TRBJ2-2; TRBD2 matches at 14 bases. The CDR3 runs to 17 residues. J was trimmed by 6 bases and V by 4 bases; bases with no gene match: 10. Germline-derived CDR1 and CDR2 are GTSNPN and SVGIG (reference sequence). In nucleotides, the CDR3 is TGTGCCTGGAAATCGGGGGGACTAGCGGGGGCCCCCGGGGAGCTGTTTTTT. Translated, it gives CAWKSGGLAGAPGELFF.

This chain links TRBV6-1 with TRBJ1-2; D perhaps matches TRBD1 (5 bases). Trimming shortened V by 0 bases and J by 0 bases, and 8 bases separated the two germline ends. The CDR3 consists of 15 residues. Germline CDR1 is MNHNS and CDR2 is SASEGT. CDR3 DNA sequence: TGTGCCAGCAGTGAAGCTGACAGTACTAACTATGGCTACACCTTC. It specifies CASSEADSTNYGYTF.

CDR3 in amino acids: CASSYANTVQPQHF. The CDR3 DNA is TGTGCCAGCAGTTACGCTAATACTGTTCAGCCCCAGCATTTT. The chain couples TRBV6-5 to TRBJ1-5; D unclear. The CDR3 has 14 amino acids. Germline V gene lookup returns CDR1 MNHEY and CDR2 SVGAGI. The germline V and J ends were trimmed by 2 bases and 6 bases, with 11 bases remaining between them.

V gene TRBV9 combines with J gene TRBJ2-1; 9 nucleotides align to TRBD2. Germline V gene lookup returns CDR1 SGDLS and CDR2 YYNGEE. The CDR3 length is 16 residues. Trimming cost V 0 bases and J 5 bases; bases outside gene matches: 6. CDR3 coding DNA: TGTGCCAGCAGCGTAGCCCTCAGCGGGGGGCACAATGAGCAGTTCTTC. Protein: CASSVALSGGHNEQFF.

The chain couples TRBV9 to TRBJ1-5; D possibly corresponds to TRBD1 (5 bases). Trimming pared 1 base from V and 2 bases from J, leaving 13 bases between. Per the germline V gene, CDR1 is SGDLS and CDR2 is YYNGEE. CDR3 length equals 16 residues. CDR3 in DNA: TGTGCCAGCAGCGTATCCGGGGGAGCGGGCAATCAGCCCCAGCATTTT. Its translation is CASSVSGGAGNQPQHF.

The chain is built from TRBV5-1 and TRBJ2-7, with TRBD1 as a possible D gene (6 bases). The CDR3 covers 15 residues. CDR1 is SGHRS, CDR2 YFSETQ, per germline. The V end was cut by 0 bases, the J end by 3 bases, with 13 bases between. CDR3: CASSLDWTVLYEQYF. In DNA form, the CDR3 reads TGCGCCAGCAGCTTGGATTGGACAGTGCTCTACGAGCAGTACTTC.

CDR3 sequence reads: CASSPRQGEDTQYF. Here the CDR3 DNA reads TGTGCCAGCAGCCCCCGGCAGGGAGAGGATACGCAGTATTTT. The rearrangement joins TRBV3-1 (or the pseudogene TRBV3-2) to TRBJ2-3; D could derive from TRBD1 or TRBD2 (5 bases each). CDR3 length equals 14 residues. From germline, CDR1 is LGHDT and CDR2 YNNKEL (reference sequence). V was shortened by 4 bases and J by 6 bases, with 14 bases between the two germline ends.

CDR3 nucleotides: TGTGCCAGCAGTTACGCTGGCACAGAAATTGAAAAACTGTTTTTT. As protein: CASSYAGTEIEKLFF. J is TRBJ1-4 and V is TRBV6-5; D is ambiguous. CDR1 and CDR2 from the germline V gene are MNHEY and SVGAGI. The CDR3 is 15 amino acids. V lost 2 bases and J lost 7, with 14 bases in between.

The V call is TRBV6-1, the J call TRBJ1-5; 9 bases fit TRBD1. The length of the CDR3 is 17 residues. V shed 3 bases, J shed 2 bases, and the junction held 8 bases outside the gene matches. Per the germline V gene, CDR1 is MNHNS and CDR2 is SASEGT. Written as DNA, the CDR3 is TGTGCCAGCAGTGACACAGGGGGCGTAGGTGGCAATCAGCCCCAGCATTTT. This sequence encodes CASSDTGGVGGNQPQHF.

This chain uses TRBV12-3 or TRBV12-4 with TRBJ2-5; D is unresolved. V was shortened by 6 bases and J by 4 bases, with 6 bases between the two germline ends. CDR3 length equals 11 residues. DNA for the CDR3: TGTGCCAGCAGGGAGTCAGAGACCCAGTACTTC. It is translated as CASRESETQYF.

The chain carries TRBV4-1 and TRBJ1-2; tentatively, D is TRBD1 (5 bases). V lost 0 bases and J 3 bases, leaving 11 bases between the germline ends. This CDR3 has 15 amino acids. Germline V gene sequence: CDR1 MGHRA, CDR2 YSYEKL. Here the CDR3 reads CASSQDPQGHYGYTF. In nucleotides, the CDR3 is TGCGCCAGCAGCCAAGATCCGCAGGGTCACTATGGCTACACCTTC.

The CDR3 loop reads CASSKQGAYNEQFF. Here the CDR3 DNA reads TGTGCCAGCAGTAAACAGGGTGCGTACAATGAGCAGTTCTTC. V gene TRBV27 combines with J gene TRBJ2-1; D may be TRBD1 (6 bases). The V gene lost 5 bases and the J gene lost 4 bases, with 12 bases spanning the gap. This CDR3 has 14 residues. In germline, CDR1 is MNHEY, CDR2 SMNVEV (reference sequence).

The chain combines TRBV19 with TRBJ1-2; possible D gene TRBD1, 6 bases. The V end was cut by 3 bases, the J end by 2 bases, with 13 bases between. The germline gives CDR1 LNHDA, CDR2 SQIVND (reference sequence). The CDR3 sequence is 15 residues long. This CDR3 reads CASSMAGTPNYGYTF. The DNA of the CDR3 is TGTGCCAGTAGTATGGCCGGGACACCGAACTATGGCTACACCTTC. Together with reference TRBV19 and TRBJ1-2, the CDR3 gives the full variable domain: DGGITQSPKYLFRKEGQNVTLSCEQNLNHDAMYWYRQDPGQGLRLIYYSQIVNDFQKGDIAEGYSVSREKKESFPLTVTSAQKNPTAFYLCASSMAGTPNYGYTFGSGTRLTVV.

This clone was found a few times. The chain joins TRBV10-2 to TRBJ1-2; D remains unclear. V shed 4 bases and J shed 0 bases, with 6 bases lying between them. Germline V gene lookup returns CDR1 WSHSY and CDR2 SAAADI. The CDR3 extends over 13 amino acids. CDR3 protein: CASSGPTNYGYTF. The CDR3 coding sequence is TGCGCCAGCAGTGGGCCTACTAACTATGGCTACACCTTC.

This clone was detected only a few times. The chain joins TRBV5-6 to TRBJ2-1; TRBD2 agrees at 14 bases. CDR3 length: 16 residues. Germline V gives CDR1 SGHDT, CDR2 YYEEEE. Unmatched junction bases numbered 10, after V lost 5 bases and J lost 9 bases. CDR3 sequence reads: CASRPRLAGGPSEQFF. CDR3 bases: TGTGCCAGCAGACCACGACTAGCGGGGGGGCCTAGTGAGCAGTTCTTC.

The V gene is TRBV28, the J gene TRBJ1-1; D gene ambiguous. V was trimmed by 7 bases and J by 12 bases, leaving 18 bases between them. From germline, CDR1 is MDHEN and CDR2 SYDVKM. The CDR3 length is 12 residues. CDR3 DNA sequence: TGTGCCAGCACCCTCCGGGGATCACGGTCTTTCTTT. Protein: CASTLRGSRSFF.

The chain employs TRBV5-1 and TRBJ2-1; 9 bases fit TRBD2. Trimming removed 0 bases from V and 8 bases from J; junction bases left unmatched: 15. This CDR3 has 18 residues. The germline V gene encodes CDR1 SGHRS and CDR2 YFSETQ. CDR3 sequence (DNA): TGCGCCAGCAGCTTGGGCCCCCTCTCGCGGGAGGGCCTCGATGAGCAGTTCTTC. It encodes CASSLGPLSREGLDEQFF.